Listed below are T cell receptor beta chains from one sample, sequenced in a study of vaccination effects on CD4 cells after COVID-19. TCRdb's table, derived via immunoSEQ multiplex PCR, lists solely in-frame clones and lacks some. The top ten clones hold 2% of a sample with about 64,000 clones, roughly three quarters of them seen once. No antigen has been assigned to these receptors. This specimen consisted of CD4+ T cells from PBMCs cultured with HCoV-OC43 spike peptides, obtained after COVID-19 vaccination. The receptors shown here come from a human donor who received a COVID-19 vaccine. Each CDR3 is given with its conserved first and last residue. Fields, in order: V gene, clone size, D gene, J gene, CDR3 DNA, CDR3 protein. The D gene is left open where the match is weak. Clone size is stated in some rows and not others, as once, few, many or a class when expanded.

TRBV5-1	-	-	TRBJ2-2	TGCGCCAGCAGCGCCGGACAGTGGAACACCGGGGAGCTGTTTTTT	CASSAGQWNTGELFF
TRBV24-1	-	TRBD1	TRBJ1-1	TGTGCCACCAGTGATGCCGGGACAGCGAACACTGAAGCTTTCTTT	CATSDAGTANTEAFF
TRBV6-2/TRBV6-3	-	-	TRBJ1-1	TGTGCCAGCAGTTACCCACAGTCGAACACTGAAGCTTTCTTT	CASSYPQSNTEAFF
TRBV30	-	TRBD2	TRBJ2-5	TGTGCCTGGAGCGGACTAGCGGGGGGGCAGGAGACCCAGTACTTC	CAWSGLAGGQETQYF
TRBV3-1/TRBV3-2	-	-	TRBJ1-6	TGTGCCAGCAGCTTCCGACTGTATTCACCCCTCCACTTT	CASSFRLYSPLHF
TRBV11-2	-	-	TRBJ1-3	TGTGCCAGCAGCCACTACCCAGACAGGTCCCCCTCTGGAAACACCATATATTTT	CASSHYPDRSPSGNTIYF
TRBV7-2	-	-	TRBJ2-3	TGTGCCAGCAGGACAGGACGTAGCACAGATACGCAGTATTTT	CASRTGRSTDTQYF
TRBV6-6	few	-	TRBJ1-1	TGTGCCAGCAGTTACTCGGGAGGGAACACTGAAGCTTTCTTT	CASSYSGGNTEAFF
TRBV6-5	few	-	TRBJ1-1	TGTGCCAGCAGGACTCTAGCTGAAGCTTTCTTT	CASRTLAEAFF
TRBV7-2	-	-	TRBJ2-6	TGTGCCAGCAGCCTCGGGGGTTCTGGGGCCAACGTCCTGACTTTC	CASSLGGSGANVLTF
TRBV27	-	TRBD1	TRBJ1-3	TGTGCCAGCAGTCCCGTTTCTCCCGGACAGGGCGGGGGAAACACCATATATTTT	CASSPVSPGQGGGNTIYF
TRBV11-2	-	-	TRBJ1-5	TGTGCCAGCAGCTTTCGTCAGGGTAACATGGGAAGCAATCAGCCCCAGCATTTT	CASSFRQGNMGSNQPQHF
TRBV5-4	-	TRBD1	TRBJ2-5	TGTGCCAGCAGCTTAACAGGGGTGAGGGAGACCCAGTACTTC	CASSLTGVRETQYF
TRBV10-3	once	-	TRBJ1-5	TGTGCCATCAGTGAGTCTCCGGCGGGGGAGCCCCAGCATTTT	CAISESPAGEPQHF
TRBV5-8	-	TRBD2	TRBJ2-3	TGTGCCAGCCCTCAGGCACTAGCGACTTTGCCAGATACGCAGTATTTT	CASPQALATLPDTQYF